The 13 T cell receptor beta chains reported below all come from one sample, sequenced in a study of graft-versus-host responses after intestinal transplantation. The antigens of these receptors remain unknown. Measured with immunoSEQ multiplex PCR; TCRdb has only the in-frame clones, and not every one. The top ten hold roughly 2.5% of the sample, which has about 50,000 clones, nearly 95% seen once. Sequences were derived from unstimulated CD4+ T cells sorted from spleen or lymph node cells, sampled before transplant. The receptors shown here come from a human donor who was the organ donor for an intestinal transplant.

The rearrangement joins TRBV30 to TRBJ1-5, with 8 nucleotides matching TRBD1. In germline, CDR1 is GTSNPN, CDR2 SVGIG (reference sequence). Germline trimming cut 1 base from V and 6 bases from J; bases unmatched to any gene: 8. The CDR3 extends over 15 amino acids. The DNA for the CDR3 is TGTGCCTGGAGTGACGGACAGGGTATAGGTCAGCCCCAGCATTTT. It specifies CAWSDGQGIGQPQHF.

This chain connects TRBV14 to TRBJ2-1; D call uncertain. V gave up 0 bases and J gave up 7 bases, with 7 bases separating them. Per germline, CDR1 SGHDN and CDR2 FVKESK. The CDR3 runs to 13 residues. The CDR3 DNA is TGTGCCAGCAGCCAAGAATTAGGGAATGAGCAGTTCTTC. This gives the protein CASSQELGNEQFF.

In this sample, this clone turned up once. Different DNA sequences within this sample yield the same CDR3. The V and J genes are TRBV7-2 and TRBJ2-3; tentatively, D is TRBD2 (5 bases). V gave up 6 bases and J gave up 1 base, with 8 bases separating them. CDR3 size: 13 residues. Per germline, CDR1 SGHTA and CDR2 FQGNSA. Written as DNA, the CDR3 is TGTGCCAGCAGTCATAGCGGCACAGATACGCAGTATTTT. Protein sequence: CASSHSGTDTQYF.

J is TRBJ1-1 and V is TRBV4-2, with D maybe TRBD1 (5 bases). Germline V gene lookup returns CDR1 LGHNA and CDR2 YNFKEQ. The CDR3 is 14 amino acids. V dropped 5 bases and J dropped 0 bases, with 10 bases sitting between them. CDR3 DNA sequence: TGTGCCAGCAGCATGGGGGGGGTGAACACTGAAGCTTTCTTT. It is translated as CASSMGGVNTEAFF.

V is TRBV28 and J is TRBJ1-5; D might be TRBD1 (5 bases). The germline CDR1 and CDR2 sequences are MDHEN and SYDVKM. The V end lost 2 bases, the J end lost 3 bases, and 11 bases lay between the germline ends. This CDR3 has 15 residues. The CDR3 bases are TGTGCCAGCAGTTTACGGGGGTGGTACAATCAGCCCCAGCATTTT. As protein: CASSLRGWYNQPQHF. Full variable domain (remainder filled in from reference TRBV28 and TRBJ1-5): DVKVTQSSRYLVKRTGEKVFLECVQDMDHENMFWYRQDPGLGLRLIYFSYDVKMKEKGDIPEGYSVSREKKERFSLILESASTNQTSMYLCASSLRGWYNQPQHFGDGTRLSIL.

This clone was counted a single time. The rearrangement joins TRBV5-6 to TRBJ2-6; the match to TRBD1 covers 7 bases. The CDR3 contains 19 residues. The germline V gene has CDR1 SGHDT and CDR2 YYEEEE. V lost 0 bases to trimming and J lost 0 bases; unmatched junction nucleotides: 9. CDR3 DNA sequence: TGTGCCAGCAGCTTGGAGCATAGGGGGCGCAGCTCTGGGGCCAACGTCCTGACTTTC. The encoded protein is CASSLEHRGRSSGANVLTF.

V is TRBV19 and J is TRBJ2-7, with D perhaps being TRBD1 or TRBD2 (7 bases each). The length of the CDR3 is 15 residues. Germline V lookup: CDR1 LNHDA, CDR2 SQIVND (reference sequence). The ends were cut back, 6 bases at V and 0 bases at J, with 15 bases in the middle. The chain's CDR3 is CASSPQGGGSYEQYF. The CDR3 DNA is TGTGCCAGTAGCCCTCAGGGGGGGGGCTCCTACGAGCAGTACTTC.

The count of this clone is one. This rearrangement joins TRBV7-8 to TRBJ1-1; D gene uncertain. V lost 1 base and J 5 bases, leaving 14 bases between the germline ends. The CDR3 has 15 amino acids. Germline CDR1 reads SGHVS; CDR2 reads FQNEAQ. This CDR3 reads CASSLVRALRTEAFF. The CDR3 DNA follows: TGTGCCAGCAGCTTAGTGAGGGCCCTGAGGACTGAAGCTTTCTTT.

The chain has TRBV6-6 and TRBJ2-7; 8 bases match TRBD1. CDR3 size: 14 residues. Germline V lookup: CDR1 MNHNY, CDR2 SVGAGI (reference sequence). V trimming: 5 bases; J trimming: 1 base; junction bases outside the gene matches: 4. CDR3 amino acids: CASSPDRASYEQYF. The CDR3 DNA follows: TGTGCCAGCAGTCCGGACAGGGCATCCTACGAGCAGTACTTC.

The genes are TRBV4-2 and TRBJ2-1; 8 bases are a match to TRBD2. CDR3 length equals 17 residues. Looked up from germline, CDR1 is LGHNA and CDR2 is YNFKEQ. Losses at the gene ends were 1 base for V and 0 bases for J; bases not matched to a gene: 5. The CDR3 loop is CASSQVSGGSSYNEQFF. CDR3 bases: TGTGCCAGCAGCCAAGTGAGCGGGGGTAGCTCCTACAATGAGCAGTTCTTC.

V usage is TRBV28 and J usage is TRBJ2-4, with 8 bases lining up with TRBD1. The CDR3 is 15 amino acids. CDR1 and CDR2 (germline): MDHEN, SYDVKM. The V and J ends lost 6 bases and 1 base, in that order; junction bases with no gene match: 5. CDR3 sequence (DNA): TGTGCCAGCAGCCAAAGACAGGGGGCCAAAAACATTCAGTACTTC. Its protein product is CASSQRQGAKNIQYF.

The chain employs TRBV29-1 and TRBJ1-2; 7 bases map to TRBD1. The length of the CDR3 is 12 residues. CDR1 SQVTM and CDR2 ANQGSEA come from the germline V gene. The J segment lost 7 bases and the V segment lost 4 bases, leaving 6 bases of the junction unmatched. The CDR3 nucleotides are TGCAGCGTTGTAAGACAGGGTTTTGGCTACACCTTC. Translating it yields CSVVRQGFGYTF.

V is TRBV7-3 and J is TRBJ2-7; 8 nucleotides agree with TRBD2. Losses at the gene ends were 2 bases for V and 4 bases for J; bases not matched to a gene: 7. CDR1 is SGHTA and CDR2 is FQGTGA in the germline V gene. The CDR3 contains 15 residues. In DNA, the CDR3 is TGTGCCAGCAGCTTAGGGAGCGGGGGCCCATACGAGCAGTACTTC. Its translation: CASSLGSGGPYEQYF.